This T cell receptor (beta chain) originates from a study of blood T cell repertoires in COVID-19. Profiling relied on immunoSEQ multiplex PCR, and the TCRdb table lists in-frame clones only, not all of them. The profile shows roughly 49,000 clones, more than 85% of them singletons. There are 17 residues in the CDR3. The TCR comes from a man aged 55 to 70 with COVID-19, enrolled during active disease. The chain carries TRBV12-2 and TRBJ1-6; the D call TRBD1 from the table was never checked on the DNA. TRBV12-2 counts as a pseudogene. Sequencing was carried out using peripheral blood. The CDR3 nucleotides are TGTGCAAGTCGTCCGGGACAGGGGGATAGGGATAATTCACCCCTCCACTTT. Translation: CASRPGQGDRDNSPLHF.